The clone carrying this T cell receptor (beta chain) appeared a single time. Clones were sequenced by immunoSEQ multiplex PCR, and TCRdb holds only the in-frame ones, with some missing. The top ten hold around 1.4% of the sample, which has 170,000 or so clones, almost 90% seen once. Germline V gene lookup returns CDR1 SNHLY and CDR2 FYNNEI. The CDR3 loop spans 14 amino acids. The germline V and J ends were trimmed by 6 bases and 0 bases, with 10 bases remaining between them. This sample is drawn from a study of control samples from healthy donors and cancer patients. The clonotype was recovered from a woman aged 50 to 60 in good health. The sample taken for sequencing was blood. The chain has TRBV2 and TRBJ2-3; D is ambiguous. CDR3: CASSPPPSTDTQYF. The CDR3 nucleotides are TGTGCCAGCAGCCCGCCCCCTAGCACAGATACGCAGTATTTT.